The 8 T cell receptor beta chains below were found in one sample sequenced in a study of OX40 agonist ivuxolimab in advanced cancers. The assay was immunoSEQ multiplex PCR, and TCRdb's table has in-frame clones only and misses some. The sample lists approximately 90,000 clones; more than 80% were seen once. Material: CD4+ or CD8+ T cells sorted from blood, obtained in a trial of the OX40 agonist ivuxolimab. The receptors come from an adult with an advanced solid tumor such as melanoma, head and neck, liver or kidney cancer.

The chain carries TRBV5-8 and TRBJ1-2; no clear D gene. The CDR3 sequence is 15 residues long. Germline V gives CDR1 SGHTS, CDR2 YDEGEE. The V end was cut by 4 bases, the J end by 2 bases, with 15 bases between. CDR3 coding DNA: TGTGCCAGCAGCGATCGAGCTCCAGCGAACTATGGCTACACCTTC. As protein: CASSDRAPANYGYTF.

J is TRBJ1-4 and V is TRBV5-1, with TRBD1 identical over 8 bases. V shed 3 bases and J 3 bases; nucleotides not matched to a gene: 1. This CDR3 region has 14 residues. Germline lookup yields CDR1 SGHRS and CDR2 YFSETQ. The CDR3 nucleotides are TGCGCCAGCAGCTCACAGGGGGCTAATGAAAAACTGTTTTTT. Amino acids: CASSSQGANEKLFF.

The chain links TRBV6-1 to TRBJ2-7, with 13 bases fitting TRBD2. V trimming: 2 bases; J trimming: 1 base; junction bases outside the gene matches: 8. The germline gives CDR1 MNHNS, CDR2 SASEGT. The CDR3 is 18 amino acids. The CDR3 spells CASSEFGTSGKKSYEQYF. The CDR3 DNA is TGTGCCAGCAGTGAATTTGGGACTAGCGGGAAGAAGTCCTACGAGCAGTACTTC.

This clone was seen just once. The chain uses TRBV5-6 and TRBJ2-7; D is perhaps TRBD1 (6 bases). CDR3 length: 15 amino acids. Germline V gives CDR1 SGHDT, CDR2 YYEEEE. The germline V and J ends were trimmed by 1 base and 3 bases, with 14 bases remaining between them. Written as DNA, the CDR3 is TGTGCCAGCAGCTTGAGAGAGTGGGACAACTACGAGCAGTACTTC. Translated: CASSLREWDNYEQYF.

The chain couples TRBV7-2 to TRBJ2-6, with 9 bases identical to TRBD1. The V segment lost 5 bases and the J segment 0 bases; nucleotides outside the gene matches: 5. Looked up from germline, CDR1 is SGHTA and CDR2 is FQGNSA. This CDR3 contains 17 residues. CDR3 nucleotides: TGTGCCAGCAGCCCACAGGGGGCGGCCTCTGGGGCCAACGTCCTGACTTTC. As protein: CASSPQGAASGANVLTF.

The V call is TRBV5-4, the J call TRBJ2-6; no definite D call. V was clipped by 0 bases and J by 4 bases, with 11 bases between them. This CDR3 comprises 16 residues. The germline CDR1 and CDR2 sequences are SGHNT and YYREEE (reference sequence). The chain's CDR3 is CASSLDAARGANVLTF. The DNA of the CDR3 is TGTGCCAGCAGCTTGGACGCAGCGAGGGGGGCCAACGTCCTGACTTTC. Full variable domain (missing parts from reference TRBV5-4 and TRBJ2-6): ETGVTQSPTHLIKTRGQQVTLRCSSQSGHNTVSWYQQALGQGPQFIFQYYREEENGRGNFPPRFSGLQFPNYSSELNVNALELDDSALYLCASSLDAARGANVLTFGAGSRLTVL.

In its sample, this clone was seen once. The chain uses TRBV29-1 and TRBJ2-1, with a possible D match to TRBD2 (6 bases). CDR3 length: 14 residues. The ends were cut back, 7 bases at V and 0 bases at J, with 13 bases in the middle. Germline CDR1 SQVTM, CDR2 ANQGSEA. CDR3 bases: TGCAGCGCCCCAAAGACTAGCTCCTACAATGAGCAGTTCTTC. Protein product: CSAPKTSSYNEQFF.

Turning to this clone: Germline is not matched at one junction end, which may reflect a read error. The V call is TRBV2, the J call TRBJ2-5; TRBD2 matches 7 bases. The CDR3 runs to 15 residues. Germline CDR1 is SNHLY and CDR2 is FYNNEI. CDR3 residues: CASREAGLSQETQYF. The CDR3 coding sequence is TGTGCCAGCAGGGAAGCGGGACTTAGTCAAGAGACCCAGTACTTC.